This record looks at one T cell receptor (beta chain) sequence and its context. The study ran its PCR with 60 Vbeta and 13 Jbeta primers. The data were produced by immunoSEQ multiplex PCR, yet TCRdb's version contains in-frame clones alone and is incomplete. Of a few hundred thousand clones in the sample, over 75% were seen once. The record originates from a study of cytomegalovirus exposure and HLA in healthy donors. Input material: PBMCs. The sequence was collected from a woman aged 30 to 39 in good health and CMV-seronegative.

Here the CDR3 DNA reads TGTGCCACCAGCACCGGACAGGTTGTAGATGGCTACACCTTC. This translates into CATSTGQVVDGYTF. The V and J genes are TRBV15 and TRBJ1-2; TRBD1 matches 7 bases. V was clipped by 4 bases and J by 6 bases; unmatched bases: 8. There are 14 residues in the CDR3. The germline CDR1 and CDR2 sequences are LNHNV and YYDKDF (reference sequence).